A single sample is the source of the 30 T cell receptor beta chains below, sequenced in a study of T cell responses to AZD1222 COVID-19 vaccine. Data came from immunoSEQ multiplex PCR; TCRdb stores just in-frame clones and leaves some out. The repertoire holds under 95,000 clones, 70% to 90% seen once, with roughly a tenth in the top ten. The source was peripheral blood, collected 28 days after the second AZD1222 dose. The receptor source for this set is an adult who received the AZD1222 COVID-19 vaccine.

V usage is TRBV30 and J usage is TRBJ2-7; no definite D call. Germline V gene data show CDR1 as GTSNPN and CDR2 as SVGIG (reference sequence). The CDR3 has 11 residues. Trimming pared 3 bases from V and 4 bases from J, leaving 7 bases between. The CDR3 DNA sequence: TGTGCCTGGAGGGCTCGATACGAGCAGTACTTC. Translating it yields CAWRARYEQYF.

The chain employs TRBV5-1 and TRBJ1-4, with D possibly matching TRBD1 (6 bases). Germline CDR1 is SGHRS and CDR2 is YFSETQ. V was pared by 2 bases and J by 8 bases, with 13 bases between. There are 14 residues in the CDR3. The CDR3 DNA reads TGCGCCAGCAGCTTTACAGGGTTAGGGGAAAAACTGTTTTTT. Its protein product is CASSFTGLGEKLFF.

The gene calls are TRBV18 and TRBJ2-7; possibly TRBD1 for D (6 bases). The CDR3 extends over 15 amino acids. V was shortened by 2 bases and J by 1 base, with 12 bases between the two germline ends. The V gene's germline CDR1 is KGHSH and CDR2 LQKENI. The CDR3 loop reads CASSPVGQTSYEQYF. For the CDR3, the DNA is TGTGCCAGCTCACCAGTCGGACAGACATCCTACGAGCAGTACTTC.

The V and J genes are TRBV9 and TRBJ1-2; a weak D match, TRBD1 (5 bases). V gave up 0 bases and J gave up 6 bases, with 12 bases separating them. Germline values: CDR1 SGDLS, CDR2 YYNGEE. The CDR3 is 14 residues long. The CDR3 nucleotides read TGTGCCAGCAGCGTAGGGGGAACAGGCGATGGCTACACCTTC. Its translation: CASSVGGTGDGYTF.

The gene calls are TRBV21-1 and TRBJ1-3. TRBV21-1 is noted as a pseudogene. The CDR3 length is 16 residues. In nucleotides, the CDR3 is TGTGCCAGCAGCAAAGCTGAGGGACCCTCTGGAAACACCATATATTTT. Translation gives CASSKAEGPSGNTIYF.

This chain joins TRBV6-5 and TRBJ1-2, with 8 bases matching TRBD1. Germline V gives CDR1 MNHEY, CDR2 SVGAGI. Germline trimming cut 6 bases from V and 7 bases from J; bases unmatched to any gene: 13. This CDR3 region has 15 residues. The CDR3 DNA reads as TGTGCCAGCAGAGGAATCGGACAGGGTAGGGGTGGCTACACCTTC. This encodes CASRGIGQGRGGYTF.

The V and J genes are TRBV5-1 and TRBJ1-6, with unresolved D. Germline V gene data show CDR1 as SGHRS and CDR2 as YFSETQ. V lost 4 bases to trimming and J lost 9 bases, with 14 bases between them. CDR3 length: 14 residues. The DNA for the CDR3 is TGCGCCAGCAGCGAGGACGGACGGACTTCACCCCTCCACTTT. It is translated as CASSEDGRTSPLHF.

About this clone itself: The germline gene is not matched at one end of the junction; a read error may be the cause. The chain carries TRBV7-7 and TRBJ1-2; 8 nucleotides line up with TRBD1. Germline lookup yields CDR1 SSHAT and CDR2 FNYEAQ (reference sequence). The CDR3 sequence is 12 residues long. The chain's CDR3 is CASSWGQDGYTF. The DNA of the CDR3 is TGTGCTAGCAGCTGGGGACAGGATGGCTACACCTTC.

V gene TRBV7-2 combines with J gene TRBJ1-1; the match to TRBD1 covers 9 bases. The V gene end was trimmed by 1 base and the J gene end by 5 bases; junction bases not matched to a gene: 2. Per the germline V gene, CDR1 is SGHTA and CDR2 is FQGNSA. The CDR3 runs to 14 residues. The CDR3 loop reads CASSLVDRGTEAFF. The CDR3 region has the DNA TGTGCCAGCAGCTTAGTCGACAGGGGGACTGAAGCTTTCTTT.

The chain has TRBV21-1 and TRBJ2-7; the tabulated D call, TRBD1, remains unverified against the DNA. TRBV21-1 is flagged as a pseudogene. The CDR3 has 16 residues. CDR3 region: CASSSWTGFLSYEQYF. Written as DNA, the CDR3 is TGTGCCAGCAGCAGCTGGACAGGGTTCCTTTCCTACGAGCAGTACTTC.

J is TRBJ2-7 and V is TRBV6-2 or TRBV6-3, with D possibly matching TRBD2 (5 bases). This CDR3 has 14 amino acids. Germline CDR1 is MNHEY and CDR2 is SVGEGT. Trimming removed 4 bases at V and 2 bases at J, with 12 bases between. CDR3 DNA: TGTGCCAGCAGTTTAGGGTGGGAGACCTACGAGCAGTACTTC. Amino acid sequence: CASSLGWETYEQYF.

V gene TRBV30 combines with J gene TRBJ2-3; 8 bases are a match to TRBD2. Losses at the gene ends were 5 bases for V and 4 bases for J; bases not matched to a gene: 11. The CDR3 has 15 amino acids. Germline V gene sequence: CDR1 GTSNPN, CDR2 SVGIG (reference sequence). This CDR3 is CAWDSRGGPPDTQYF. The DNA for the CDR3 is TGTGCCTGGGACTCACGGGGGGGCCCCCCAGATACGCAGTATTTT.

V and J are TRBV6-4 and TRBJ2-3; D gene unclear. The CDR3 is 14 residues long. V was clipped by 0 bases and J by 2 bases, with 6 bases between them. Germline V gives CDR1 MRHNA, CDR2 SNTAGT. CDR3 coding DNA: TGTGCCAGCAGTGACTCGATCAACACAGATACGCAGTATTTT. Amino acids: CASSDSINTDTQYF.

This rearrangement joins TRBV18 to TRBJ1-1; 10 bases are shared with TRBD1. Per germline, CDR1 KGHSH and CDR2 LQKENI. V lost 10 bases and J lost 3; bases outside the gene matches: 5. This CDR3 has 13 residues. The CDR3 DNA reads TGTGCCACCAGGACAGGGGGTGACACTGAAGCTTTCTTT. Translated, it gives CATRTGGDTEAFF. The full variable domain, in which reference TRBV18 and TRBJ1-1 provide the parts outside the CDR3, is NAGVMQNPRHLVRRRGQEARLRCSPMKGHSHVYWYRQLPEEGLKFMVYLQKENIIDESGMPKERFSAEFPKEGPSILRIQQVVRGDSAAYFCATRTGGDTEAFFGQGTRLTVV.

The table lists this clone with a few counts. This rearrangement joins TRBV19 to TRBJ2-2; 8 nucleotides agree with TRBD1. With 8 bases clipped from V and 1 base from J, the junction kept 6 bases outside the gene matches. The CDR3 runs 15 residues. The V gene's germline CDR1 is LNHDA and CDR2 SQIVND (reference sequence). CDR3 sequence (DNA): TGTGCCAGTCAGCCTGACAGGGGGAACACCGGGGAGCTGTTTTTT. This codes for CASQPDRGNTGELFF.

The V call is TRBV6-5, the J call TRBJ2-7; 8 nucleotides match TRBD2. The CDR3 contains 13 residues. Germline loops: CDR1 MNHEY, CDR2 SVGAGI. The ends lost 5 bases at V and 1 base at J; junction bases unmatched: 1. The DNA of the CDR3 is TGTGCCAGCAGTACTAGCGGATCCTACGAGCAGTACTTC. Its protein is CASSTSGSYEQYF.

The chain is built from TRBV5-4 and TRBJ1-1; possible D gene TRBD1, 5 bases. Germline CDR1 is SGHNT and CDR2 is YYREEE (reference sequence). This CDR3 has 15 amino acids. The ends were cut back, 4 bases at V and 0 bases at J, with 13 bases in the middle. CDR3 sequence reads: CASSVRVGLNTEAFF. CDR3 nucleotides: TGTGCCAGCAGCGTTAGGGTGGGGCTGAACACTGAAGCTTTCTTT.

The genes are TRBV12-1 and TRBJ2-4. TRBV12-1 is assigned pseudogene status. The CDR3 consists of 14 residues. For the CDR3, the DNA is TGTGCCAGCTACCCGGGACCCCGGCGAGACATTCAGTACTTC. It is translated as CASYPGPRRDIQYF.

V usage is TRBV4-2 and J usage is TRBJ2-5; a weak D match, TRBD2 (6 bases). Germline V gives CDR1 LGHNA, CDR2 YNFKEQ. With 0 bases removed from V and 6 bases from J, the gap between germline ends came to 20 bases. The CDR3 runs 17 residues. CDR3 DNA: TGTGCCAGCAGCCAAGAAGTTGGTTTCCGGGGGAGGCAGACCCAGTACTTC. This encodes CASSQEVGFRGRQTQYF.

Here the CDR3 DNA reads TGCGCCAGCAGCCAAGTCTTGACCGGGACAGCCTCCTACGAGCAGTACTTC. Amino acid sequence: CASSQVLTGTASYEQYF. The chain combines TRBV4-1 with TRBJ2-7; TRBD1 aligns across 7 bases. The CDR3 covers 17 residues. With V trimmed by 1 base and J by 0 bases, 9 bases remained unmatched. In germline, CDR1 is MGHRA, CDR2 YSYEKL.

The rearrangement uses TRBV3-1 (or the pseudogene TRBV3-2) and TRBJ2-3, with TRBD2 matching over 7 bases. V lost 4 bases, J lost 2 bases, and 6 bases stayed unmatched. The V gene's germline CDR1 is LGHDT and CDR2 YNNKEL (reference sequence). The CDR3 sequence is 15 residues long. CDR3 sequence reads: CASSPAGSLTDTQYF. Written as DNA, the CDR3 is TGTGCCAGCAGCCCAGCGGGGTCCCTCACAGATACGCAGTATTTT.

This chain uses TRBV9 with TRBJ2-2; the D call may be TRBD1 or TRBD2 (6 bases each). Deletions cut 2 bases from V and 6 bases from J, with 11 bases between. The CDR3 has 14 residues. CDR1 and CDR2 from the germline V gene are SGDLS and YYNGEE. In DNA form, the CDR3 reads TGTGCCAGCAGCGTGTCTGGGGGGCCCGGGGAGCTGTTTTTT. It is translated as CASSVSGGPGELFF.

The CDR3 protein is CSVEFSRNTEAFF. CDR3 DNA: TGCAGCGTTGAGTTCTCTCGAAACACTGAAGCTTTCTTT. The chain couples TRBV29-1 to TRBJ1-1; unclear D gene. The germline V gene has CDR1 SQVTM and CDR2 ANQGSEA. V was cut by 3 bases and J by 2 bases, with 10 bases left in between. This CDR3 has 13 residues. Looking up the rest from reference TRBV29-1 and TRBJ1-1 gives the full variable domain: SAVISQKPSRDICQRGTSLTIQCQVDSQVTMMFWYRQQPGQSLTLIATANQGSEATYESGFVIDKFPISRPNLTFSTLTVSNMSPEDSSIYLCSVEFSRNTEAFFGQGTRLTVV.

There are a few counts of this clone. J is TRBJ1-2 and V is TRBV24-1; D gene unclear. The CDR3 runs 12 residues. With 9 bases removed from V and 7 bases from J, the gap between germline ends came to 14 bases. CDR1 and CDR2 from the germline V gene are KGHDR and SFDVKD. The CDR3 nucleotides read TGTGCCACCTCTACTGGGCTTGCTGGCTACACCTTC. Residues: CATSTGLAGYTF.

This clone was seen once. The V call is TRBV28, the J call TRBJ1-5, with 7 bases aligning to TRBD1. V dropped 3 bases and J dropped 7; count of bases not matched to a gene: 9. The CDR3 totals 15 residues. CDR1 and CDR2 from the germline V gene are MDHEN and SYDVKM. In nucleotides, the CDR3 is TGTGCCAGCAGTTTCGTCGACAGGGTAGGCCAGCCCCAGCATTTT. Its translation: CASSFVDRVGQPQHF.

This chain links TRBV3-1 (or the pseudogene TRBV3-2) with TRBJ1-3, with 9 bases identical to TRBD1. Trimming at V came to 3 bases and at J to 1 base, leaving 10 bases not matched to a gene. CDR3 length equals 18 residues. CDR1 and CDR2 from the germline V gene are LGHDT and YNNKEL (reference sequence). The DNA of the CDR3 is TGTGCCAGCAGCCACCCTACCGGGACAGGGAGGTCTGGAAACACCATATATTTT. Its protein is CASSHPTGTGRSGNTIYF.

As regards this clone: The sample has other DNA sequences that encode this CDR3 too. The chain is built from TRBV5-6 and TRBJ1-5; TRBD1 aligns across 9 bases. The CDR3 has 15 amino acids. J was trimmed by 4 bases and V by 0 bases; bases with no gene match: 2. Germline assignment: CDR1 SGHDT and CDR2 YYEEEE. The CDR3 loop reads CASSLAGTGNQPQHF. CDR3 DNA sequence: TGTGCCAGCAGCTTGGCTGGGACAGGGAATCAGCCCCAGCATTTT.

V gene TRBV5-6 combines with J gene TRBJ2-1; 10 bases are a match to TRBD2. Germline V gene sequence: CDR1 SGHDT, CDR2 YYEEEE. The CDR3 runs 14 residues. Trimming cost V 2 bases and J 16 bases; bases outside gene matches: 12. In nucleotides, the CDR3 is TGTGCCAGCAGCTTAGAATCGGGAGCGGGGGGGCACTTCTTC. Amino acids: CASSLESGAGGHFF. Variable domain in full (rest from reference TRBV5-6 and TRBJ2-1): DAGVTQSPTHLIKTRGQQVTLRCSPKSGHDTVSWYQQALGQGPQFIFQYYEEEERQRGNFPDRFSGHQFPNYSSELNVNALLLGDSALYLCASSLESGAGGHFFGPGTRLTVL.

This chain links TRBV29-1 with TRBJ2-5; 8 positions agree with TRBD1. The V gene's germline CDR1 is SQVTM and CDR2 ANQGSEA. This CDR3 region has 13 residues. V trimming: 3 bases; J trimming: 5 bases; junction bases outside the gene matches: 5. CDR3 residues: CSVDRGRGETQYF. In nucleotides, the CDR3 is TGCAGCGTTGACAGGGGGCGCGGTGAGACCCAGTACTTC.

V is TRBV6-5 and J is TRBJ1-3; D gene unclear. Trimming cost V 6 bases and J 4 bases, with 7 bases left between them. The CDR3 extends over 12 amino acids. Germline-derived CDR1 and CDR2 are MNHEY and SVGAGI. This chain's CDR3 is CASRKGGNTIYF. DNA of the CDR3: TGTGCCAGCAGAAAAGGGGGAAACACCATATATTTT.